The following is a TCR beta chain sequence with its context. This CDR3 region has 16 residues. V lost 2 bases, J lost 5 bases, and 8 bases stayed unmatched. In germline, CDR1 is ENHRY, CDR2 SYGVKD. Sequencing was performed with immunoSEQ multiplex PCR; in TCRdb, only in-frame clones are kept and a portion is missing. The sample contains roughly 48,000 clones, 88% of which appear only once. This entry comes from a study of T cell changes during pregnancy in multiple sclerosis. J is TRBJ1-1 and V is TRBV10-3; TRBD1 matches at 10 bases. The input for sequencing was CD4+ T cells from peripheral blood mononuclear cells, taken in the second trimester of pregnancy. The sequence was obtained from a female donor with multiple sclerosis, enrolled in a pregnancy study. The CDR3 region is CAISEADRGVWTEAFF. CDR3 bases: TGTGCCATCAGTGAGGCGGACAGGGGGGTTTGGACTGAAGCTTTCTTT.